Listed here is a single T cell receptor (beta chain). Its antigen is still unknown. Germline CDR1 SNHLY, CDR2 FYNNEI. The CDR3 is 15 amino acids. V lost 2 bases and J lost 1, with 9 bases in between. These data come from a study of T cell responses to AZD1222 COVID-19 vaccine. Broader study findings: In a largely white British group with more females than males, clonal diversity was possibly underestimated. Without day 14 samples, only post-peak T cell repertoires were studied.

Only in-frame clones appear in the TCRdb table, and some are missing; sequencing was by immunoSEQ multiplex PCR. The top ten clones hold roughly 2% of a sample with roughly 180,000 clones, nearly 95% of them seen once. This clonotype originated in an adult who received the AZD1222 COVID-19 vaccine. V is TRBV2 and J is TRBJ1-5; D remains unclear. Material: peripheral blood, obtained 28 days after the second AZD1222 dose. CDR3 sequence (DNA): TGTGCCAGCAGTGAACGGAGCAGCAGCAATCAGCCCCAGCATTTT. Encoded protein: CASSERSSSNQPQHF.